The 10 T cell receptor beta chains in this list originate from one sample, sequenced in a study of CD8+CD57+ T cells in acquired aplastic anemia. Profiling of TCR beta VDJ combinations and CDR3 sequences used genomic DNA as template. TCRdb reanalysed the reads using MiXCR and keeps one entry per CDR3 protein. The table lists 200,000 or so distinct CDR3 sequences, 50% to 75% of them singletons. The source material was sorted CD4+, CD8+, or CD8+CD57+ T cells (not recorded which) from PBMCs. The receptors come from a human donor with severe aplastic anemia or a healthy control (not recorded which).

Only a few counts were recorded for this clonotype. Here the CDR3 reads CASSLSPTGKTGELFF. In DNA form, the CDR3 reads TGTGCCAGCAGCTTATCTCCGACAGGGAAGACCGGGGAGCTGTTTTTT. This rearrangement joins TRBV5-6 to TRBJ2-2; 7 nucleotides line up with TRBD1. CDR3 size: 16 residues. The germline V gene encodes CDR1 SGHDT and CDR2 YYEEEE. V gave up 2 bases and J gave up 5 bases; unmatched junction bases: 9.

This sequence joins TRBV7-2 and TRBJ1-1, with D maybe TRBD1 (5 bases). This CDR3 comprises 14 residues. Deletions cut 4 bases from V and 1 base from J, with 10 bases between. Germline V gene sequence: CDR1 SGHTA, CDR2 FQGNSA. DNA for the CDR3: TGTGCCAGCAGCTCAGACAGTGGGAACACTGAAGCTTTCTTT. Its translation: CASSSDSGNTEAFF.

The chain has TRBV20-1 and TRBJ2-1, with D hard to call. The V end was cut by 1 base, the J end by 6 bases, with 16 bases between. Germline-derived CDR1 and CDR2 are DFQATT and SNEGSKA (reference sequence). This CDR3 has 15 amino acids. CDR3 loop: CSARAPDVAFNEQFF. CDR3 DNA sequence: TGCAGTGCTAGAGCCCCTGATGTTGCATTCAATGAGCAGTTCTTC.

This clonotype was detected once. The CDR3 loop is CASSPDPTGVLETQYF. CDR3 in DNA: TGTGCCAGCAGCCCGGACCCCACAGGGGTGTTGGAGACCCAGTACTTC. The chain couples TRBV14 to TRBJ2-5; 7 bases map to TRBD1. Germline trimming cut 4 bases from V and 5 bases from J; bases unmatched to any gene: 13. Per germline, CDR1 SGHDN and CDR2 FVKESK. The CDR3 sequence is 16 residues long. Full variable domain (outside the CDR3, taken from reference TRBV14 and TRBJ2-5): EAGVTQFPSHSVIEKGQTVTLRCDPISGHDNLYWYRRVMGKEIKFLLHFVKESKQDESGMPNNRFLAERTGGTYSTLKVQPAELEDSGVYFCASSPDPTGVLETQYFGPGTRLLVL.

The CDR3 spells CASSAWGFGTDTQYF. CDR3 DNA sequence: TGTGCCAGCAGCGCTTGGGGATTCGGCACAGATACGCAGTATTTT. The rearrangement uses TRBV7-3 and TRBJ2-3, with D unclear. Germline V lookup: CDR1 SGHTA, CDR2 FQGTGA. Trimming took 5 bases from V and 1 from J, leaving 13 bases between them. The CDR3 totals 15 residues.

V and J are TRBV5-1 and TRBJ2-3, with D hard to call. The ends were cut back, 0 bases at V and 4 bases at J, with 15 bases in the middle. The CDR3 is 16 amino acids. The germline CDR1 and CDR2 sequences are SGHRS and YFSETQ. This CDR3 reads CASSLADRPIPDTQYF. CDR3 nucleotide sequence: TGCGCCAGCAGCTTGGCCGACCGCCCGATACCAGATACGCAGTATTTT.

The V call is TRBV7-2, the J call TRBJ2-7; 7 bases align to TRBD2. Germline loops: CDR1 SGHTA, CDR2 FQGNSA. The CDR3 sequence is 13 residues long. With 5 bases clipped from V and 6 bases from J, the junction kept 7 bases outside the gene matches. The CDR3 loop is CASSPPRGVEQYF. The CDR3 DNA is TGTGCCAGCAGCCCCCCCCGGGGGGTCGAGCAGTACTTC. The full variable domain, completed using reference TRBV7-2 and TRBJ2-7, is GAGVSQSPSNKVTEKGKDVELRCDPISGHTALYWYRQSLGQGLEFLIYFQGNSAPDKSGLPSDRFSAERTGGSVSTLTIQRTQQEDSAVYLCASSPPRGVEQYFGPGTRLTVT.

The chain uses TRBV7-3 and TRBJ2-6; 9 positions agree with TRBD1. The trim removed 4 bases at V and 2 bases at J, leaving 3 bases unmatched. Germline values: CDR1 SGHTA, CDR2 FQGTGA. The CDR3 length is 16 residues. For the CDR3, the DNA is TGTGCCAGCAGCTCAAGGACAGGGGCTGGGGCCAACGTCCTGACTTTC. Amino acids: CASSSRTGAGANVLTF. Variable domain in full (rest from reference TRBV7-3 and TRBJ2-6): GAGVSQTPSNKVTEKGKYVELRCDPISGHTALYWYRQSLGQGPEFLIYFQGTGAADDSGLPNDRFFAVRPEGSVSTLKIQRTERGDSAVYLCASSSRTGAGANVLTFGAGSRLTVL.

This chain links TRBV19 with TRBJ1-1; D ambiguous. CDR1 and CDR2 (germline): LNHDA, SQIVND (reference sequence). The CDR3 covers 12 residues. V lost 9 bases and J 3 bases, leaving 11 bases between the germline ends. The CDR3, as DNA: TGTGCCAGCCGGCCCGGGTACACTGAAGCTTTCTTT. It yields the protein CASRPGYTEAFF.

This rearrangement joins TRBV9 to TRBJ2-3; 7 bases align to TRBD2. Germline CDR1 and CDR2: SGDLS and YYNGEE. V was pared by 0 bases and J by 1 base, with 2 bases of the junction left unmatched. The CDR3 runs 15 residues. CDR3 loop: CASSVVSGGTDTQYF. For the CDR3, the DNA is TGTGCCAGCAGCGTAGTAAGCGGGGGCACAGATACGCAGTATTTT.